These 6 T cell receptor beta chains share one sample of origin, sequenced in a study of Ad26.COV2.S vaccination and SARS-CoV-2 variants. Generated by immunoSEQ multiplex PCR, the TCRdb table keeps only in-frame clones and is missing some. Of 350,000 to 550,000 clones in the sample, 80% to 90% were seen once. Treatment given: some 20 received Ad26.COV2.S at low or high dose, single or two shots; about 5 received placebo; per-sample allocation not given. After the first vaccine or placebo injection, samples were drawn on day 63. The material was peripheral blood, obtained in a trial of Ad26.COV2.S vaccine versus placebo. These receptors all come from a person between 18 and 65 years old who received the Ad26.COV2.S COVID-19 vaccine or a placebo.

J is TRBJ2-7 and V is TRBV4-2; a possible D gene is TRBD2 (5 bases). The CDR3 contains 15 residues. Germline-derived CDR1 and CDR2 are LGHNA and YNFKEQ. Trimming took 0 bases from V and 5 from J, leaving 14 bases between them. CDR3 protein: CASSQDGREWNEQYF. The CDR3 coding sequence is TGTGCCAGCAGCCAAGATGGCCGGGAATGGAACGAGCAGTACTTC.

This chain joins TRBV4-2 and TRBJ2-5, with D perhaps given as TRBD1 or TRBD2 (5 bases each). Trimming cost V 1 base and J 5 bases, with 14 bases left between them. The CDR3 runs 15 residues. Germline CDR1 and CDR2: LGHNA and YNFKEQ. CDR3: CASSQAYRDLETQYF. CDR3 in DNA: TGTGCCAGCAGCCAAGCGTACCGGGACCTTGAGACCCAGTACTTC.

The CDR3 region has the DNA TGTGCCAGCAGCTGGACTAGCGGCACCTACGAGCAGTACGTC. Its translation: CASSWTSGTYEQYV. This chain uses TRBV7-8 with TRBJ2-7; 10 nucleotides line up with TRBD2. Per germline, CDR1 SGHVS and CDR2 FQNEAQ. The CDR3 is made up of 14 amino acids. V lost 4 bases to trimming and J lost 2 bases; unmatched junction nucleotides: 2.

The chain carries TRBV29-1 and TRBJ2-7; possibly TRBD1 for D (6 bases). The CDR3 loop spans 12 amino acids. Trimming shortened V by 4 bases and J by 6 bases, and 13 bases separated the two germline ends. CDR1 and CDR2 (germline): SQVTM, ANQGSEA. This chain's CDR3 is CSVADRSGEQYV. The CDR3 DNA sequence: TGCAGCGTTGCGGACAGATCCGGCGAGCAGTACGTC.

The chain recombines TRBV14 with TRBJ2-3; no clear D. The V end lost 0 bases, the J end lost 5 bases, and 12 bases lay between the germline ends. This CDR3 region has 15 residues. Germline CDR1 and CDR2: SGHDN and FVKESK. CDR3: CASSQEHPYRDTQYF. The CDR3, as DNA: TGTGCCAGCAGCCAAGAACACCCGTATAGAGATACGCAGTATTTT.

This clone was detected only a few times. J is TRBJ1-2 and V is TRBV18; D is uncertain. This CDR3 spans 13 amino acids. V lost 4 bases to trimming and J lost 2 bases, with 8 bases between them. From germline, CDR1 is KGHSH and CDR2 LQKENI. The CDR3 reads CASSRAENYGYTF. The CDR3 DNA reads as TGTGCCAGCTCACGGGCGGAGAACTATGGCTACACCTTC.